This section outlines one T cell receptor (beta chain) sequence together with its context. Germline assignment: CDR1 ENHRY and CDR2 SYGVKD. The CDR3 runs to 17 residues. Trimming took 2 bases from V and 5 from J; bases not matched to a gene: 9. The data belong to a study of blood T cell repertoires in COVID-19. Whole-study context: The United States, Italy and Spain supplied acute and convalescent COVID-19 samples. PBMCs, B-cell-depleted T cells, or T cells provided the cDNA or gDNA that made up the material.

Two negative PCRs, clearance, or symptom resolution characterized the recovered Cohort 3 donors. The data were produced by immunoSEQ multiplex PCR, yet TCRdb's version contains in-frame clones alone and is incomplete. The profile covers about 300,000 clones, with more than 75% appearing a single time and over 2.5% taken by the ten largest. This chain joins TRBV10-3 and TRBJ2-1; 10 nucleotides agree with TRBD2. The sequence was collected from a woman aged 18-29 years who had recovered from COVID-19. The sequencing sample was made of PBMCs or T cells enriched from blood (not recorded which). The CDR3 nucleotides read TGTGCCATCAGTGAGCCAAACCGACTAGCGGGTGACAATGAGCAGTTCTTC. Encoded protein: CAISEPNRLAGDNEQFF.